This TCR beta chain is from a study of vaccination effects on CD4 cells after COVID-19. This CDR3 comprises 13 residues. CDR1 and CDR2 (germline): MNHEY, SVGAGI. Trimming stripped 8 bases from V and 3 bases from J, with 11 bases between. Regarding this clone: Its antigen is currently unknown.

Following an approximately eleven-day culture, CD4+ T cells were purified. Participants were given two doses of BNT162b2 or mRNA-1273 vaccine. Each vaccine recipient was nucleocapsid antibody negative and had no prior SARS-CoV-2 infection. Half-medium changes using IL-2 medium occurred on days 3 and 7. Assay: immunoSEQ multiplex PCR; the TCRdb copy retains only in-frame clones and omits some. Seen here are some 47,000 clones, about three quarters observed once, and the top ten hold around 6.3%. Here the sequenced sample was CD4+ T cells from PBMCs cultured without peptide, taken after COVID-19 vaccination. The V and J genes are TRBV6-5 and TRBJ1-3; no reliable D call. The source is a human donor who received a COVID-19 vaccine. The CDR3 DNA reads TGTGCCAGCGAGTTGGGAGGTGGAAACACCATATATTTT. It encodes CASELGGGNTIYF.